This TCR beta chain was observed in a study of long-term antiretroviral therapy in people with HIV. For the study at large: The 2015 immediate-ART recommendation came about a decade after the earliest samples.

Specimens retained 1-10 million cryopreserved PBMC preceding DNA extraction. The CDR3 totals 18 residues. Trimming pared 7 bases from V and 5 bases from J, leaving 27 bases between. The germline V gene encodes CDR1 SGHKS and CDR2 YYEKEE (reference sequence). On this clone: Its antigen is not identified.

The study's findings and limits: Post-ART samples showed increased diversity that remained below transplant donor control levels.

With survey level as its setting, the immunoSEQ assay was v3.0. The repertoire was sequenced with immunoSEQ multiplex PCR; TCRdb's copy has only in-frame clones and lacks some. The sample carries 15,000 or so clones, roughly 82% recorded once. This specimen was unsorted PBMCs, taken 1.8 years before starting antiretroviral therapy. The chain is built from TRBV5-5 and TRBJ2-2; D tentatively fits TRBD1 or TRBD2 (6 bases each). The sequence derives from a woman between 40 and 55 years old with HIV. The chain's CDR3 is CASAGSLSNREETGELFF. The CDR3 nucleotides read TGTGCCAGCGCGGGGTCCCTCTCCAACAGGGAGGAAACCGGGGAGCTGTTTTTT.